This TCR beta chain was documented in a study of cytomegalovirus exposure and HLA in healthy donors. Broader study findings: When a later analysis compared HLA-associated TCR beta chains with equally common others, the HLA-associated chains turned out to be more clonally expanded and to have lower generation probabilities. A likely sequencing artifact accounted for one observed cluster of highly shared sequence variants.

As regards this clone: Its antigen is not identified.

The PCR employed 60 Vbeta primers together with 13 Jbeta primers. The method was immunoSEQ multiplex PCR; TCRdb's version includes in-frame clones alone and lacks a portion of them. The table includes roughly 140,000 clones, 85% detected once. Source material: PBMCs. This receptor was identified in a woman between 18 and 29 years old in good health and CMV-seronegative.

CDR3: CASSLYEVGSGRSADTQYF. CDR3 nucleotides: TGTGCCAGCAGCTTATATGAAGTGGGTAGCGGGAGGAGTGCAGATACGCAGTATTTT. The chain combines TRBV7-2 with TRBJ2-3, with TRBD2 matching over 10 bases. The CDR3 sequence is 19 residues long. V shed 2 bases and J 4 bases; nucleotides not matched to a gene: 15. Germline loops: CDR1 SGHTA, CDR2 FQGNSA.